This is a list of T cell receptor beta chains from one sample in a study of T cell responses to AZD1222 COVID-19 vaccine. Method: immunoSEQ multiplex PCR; TCRdb's copy keeps in-frame clones and lacks some. The table lists 160,000 or so clones, more than 75% of them singletons. Sequencing was performed on peripheral blood, taken 28 days after the second AZD1222 dose. The receptor set was obtained from an adult who received the AZD1222 COVID-19 vaccine. CDR3s include the opening cysteine and the closing phenylalanine or tryptophan. The D gene is left open where the match is weak. Clone size is given for some rows only: seen once, a few or many times, or a class if the clone is expanded.

J: TRBJ2-1
V: TRBV15
D: -
size: -
DNA: TGTGCCACCAGCAGAGAGGTTAACGGAATAGGGGAGCAGTTCTTC
CDR3: CATSREVNGIGEQFF

J: TRBJ1-5
V: TRBV19
D: -
size: -
DNA: TGTGCCAGTAGCTTTAACAGGCAACTCTATAGCAATCAGCCCCAGCATTTT
CDR3: CASSFNRQLYSNQPQHF

J: TRBJ1-5
V: TRBV30
D: -
size: -
DNA: TGTGCCTGGAGTGAGGAGGGCCCCCAGCATTTT
CDR3: CAWSEEGPQHF

J: TRBJ2-7
V: TRBV2
D: TRBD2
size: -
DNA: TGTGCCAGCGGGTTGAGCGGGAGGGCGACGGAGCAGTACTTC
CDR3: CASGLSGRATEQYF

J: TRBJ2-2
V: TRBV24-1
D: -
size: -
DNA: TGTGCCACCAGGGGTTGGGCCGGGGAGCTGTTTTTT
CDR3: CATRGWAGELFF

J: TRBJ2-7
V: TRBV6-5
D: -
size: -
DNA: TGTGCCAGCAGTTCCCCGCGGCCACCCTACGAGCAGTACTTC
CDR3: CASSSPRPPYEQYF

J: TRBJ2-1
V: TRBV6-5
D: TRBD1
size: -
DNA: TGTGCCAGCAGCCTTGGACAGGGGGCTTATTATGAGCAGTTCTTC
CDR3: CASSLGQGAYYEQFF

J: TRBJ1-2
V: TRBV4-1
D: -
size: -
DNA: TGCGCCAGCAGCCAAGGGGGACAAAGCTATGGCTACACCTTC
CDR3: CASSQGGQSYGYTF

J: TRBJ2-7
V: TRBV6-2/TRBV6-3
D: -
size: -
DNA: TGTGCCAGCAGTCCAGGGTTAACGAACGAGCAGTACTTC
CDR3: CASSPGLTNEQYF

J: TRBJ1-2
V: TRBV7-9
D: -
size: -
DNA: TGTGCCAGCAGCTTAACGAGCCTGGGGAGTGGCTACACCTTC
CDR3: CASSLTSLGSGYTF

J: TRBJ2-1
V: TRBV25-1
D: -
size: -
DNA: TGTGCCAGCAGTAGCCCACGCGGCGGGTTGTCCTACAATGAGCAGTTCTTC
CDR3: CASSSPRGGLSYNEQFF

J: TRBJ2-5
V: TRBV18
D: TRBD1
size: once
DNA: TGTGCCAGCTCAGGACAGGGTCAAGAGACCCAGTACTTC
CDR3: CASSGQGQETQYF

J: TRBJ1-3
V: TRBV7-8
D: -
size: -
DNA: TGTGCCAGCAGCAGTCGGCAGACGAGCTCTGGAAACACCATATATTTT
CDR3: CASSSRQTSSGNTIYF

J: TRBJ1-2
V: TRBV2
D: TRBD1
size: -
DNA: TGTGCCAGCAACGAGGACAGGGGAGAACATGGCTACACCTTC
CDR3: CASNEDRGEHGYTF

J: TRBJ1-2
V: TRBV6-6
D: -
size: -
DNA: TGTGCCAGCAGTTACTCTTGGGGCTACACCTTC
CDR3: CASSYSWGYTF

J: TRBJ1-5
V: TRBV19
D: -
size: once
DNA: TGTGCCAGTAGTATACGTCCCCCTGCCCAGCCCCAGCATTTT
CDR3: CASSIRPPAQPQHF

J: TRBJ2-5
V: TRBV6-4
D: TRBD2
size: -
DNA: TGTGCCAGCAGGGTAGCGGGGATGAACCAAGAGACCCAGTACTTC
CDR3: CASRVAGMNQETQYF

J: TRBJ1-2
V: TRBV2
D: -
size: -
DNA: TGTGCCAGCAGTGAACAGGGGAGAAACTATGGCTACACCTTC
CDR3: CASSEQGRNYGYTF

J: TRBJ1-5
V: TRBV19
D: -
size: -
DNA: TGTGCCAGTAGTATGGCGATGGGAAATCAGCCCCAGCATTTT
CDR3: CASSMAMGNQPQHF

J: TRBJ2-7
V: TRBV19
D: -
size: -
DNA: TGTGCCAGTAGTCCCCGGACTTCCCACTCCTACGAGCAGTACTTC
CDR3: CASSPRTSHSYEQYF

J: TRBJ2-4
V: TRBV5-6
D: -
size: once
DNA: TGTGCCAGCAGCCCCGTCGGGGGGACACGAAACATTCAGTACTTC
CDR3: CASSPVGGTRNIQYF

J: TRBJ1-2
V: TRBV27
D: TRBD1
size: once
DNA: TGTGCCAGCAGTTCCGAGACAGGGGTTGGCTACACCTTC
CDR3: CASSSETGVGYTF

J: TRBJ2-7
V: TRBV29-1
D: -
size: -
DNA: TGCAGCGTTGAAAGTGGGGTCCAGCAGTACTTC
CDR3: CSVESGVQQYF

J: TRBJ1-5
V: TRBV5-8
D: TRBD1
size: few
DNA: TGTGCCAGCAGCTTGGCCGGACAGGGGAGCAATCAGCCCCAGCATTTT
CDR3: CASSLAGQGSNQPQHF